This TCR beta chain was sequenced in a study of shared clonotypes between healthy human individuals. TCRdb's table, derived via immunoSEQ multiplex PCR, lists solely in-frame clones and lacks some. This sample has some 1.4 million clones, with around 97% found just once. The CDR3 runs 18 residues. Germline assignment: CDR1 SGHDT and CDR2 YYEEEE. Trimming took 3 bases from V and 0 from J; bases not matched to a gene: 12. The receptor comes from a man between 25 and 39 years old in good health. The rearrangement links TRBV5-6 to TRBJ1-3; TRBD1 matches 7 bases. Sequencing was carried out using naive CD4+ T cells sorted from blood. Regarding subset: CD45RA+ positively selected. The CDR3 nucleotides read TGTGCCAGCAGCTCGGCCCGGGACAGTCCCAGCTCTGGAAACACCATATATTTT. It translates to CASSSARDSPSSGNTIYF.